A selection of T cell receptor beta chains follows, all from one sample in a study of cytomegalovirus exposure and HLA in healthy donors. Libraries were prepared by immunoSEQ multiplex PCR; TCRdb keeps only in-frame clonotypes and omits some of them. The table lists around 110,000 clones, roughly 69% of them singletons. The sample taken for sequencing was PBMCs. These receptors were obtained from a woman in her forties in good health and CMV-seropositive. CDR3s include the opening cysteine and the closing phenylalanine or tryptophan. A D gene is named only where the DNA matches it firmly. The size entry is marked missing in some rows and otherwise reads once, few, many or a size class.

clone_size	v_call	d_call	j_call	cdr3_nt	cdr3_aa
-	TRBV7-9	-	TRBJ2-3	TGTGCCATGCCGGACTATACTACAGATACGCAGTATTTT	CAMPDYTTDTQYF
-	TRBV19	TRBD1	TRBJ1-2	TGTGCCAGTAGTATTTGGGCAGGGGGCGGCTATGGCTACACCTTC	CASSIWAGGGYGYTF
-	TRBV27	-	TRBJ2-2	TGTGCCAGCACCCCGAGGAGGTCCGGGGAGCTGTTTTTT	CASTPRRSGELFF
-	TRBV9	TRBD2	TRBJ2-7	TGTGCCAGCAGCCCACGGACTAGCGGGACGTACGAGCAGTACTTC	CASSPRTSGTYEQYF
-	TRBV19	-	TRBJ1-1	TGTGCCAGTAGGGCTCCAGGTAACACTGAAGCTTTCTTT	CASRAPGNTEAFF
-	TRBV28	TRBD1	TRBJ1-1	TGTGCCAGCAGCCCCGTCAGGGGGGTCGGGGACACTGAAGCTTTCTTT	CASSPVRGVGDTEAFF
few	TRBV10-1	-	TRBJ2-1	TGCGCCACATACCCGGGACTCCATGTGGAGCAGTTCTTC	CATYPGLHVEQFF
-	TRBV28	TRBD1	TRBJ1-1	TGTGCCAGCGGAACAGGGGAGAACACTGAAGCTTTCTTT	CASGTGENTEAFF
-	TRBV6-5	-	TRBJ2-2	TGTGCCAGCAGTTACGGTGGCGGAGCGAACACCGGGGAGCTGTTTTTT	CASSYGGGANTGELFF
-	TRBV7-8	TRBD2	TRBJ2-7	TGTGCCAGCAGCTTACCCCCTCTAGCGGGGTATGCCGAGCAGTACTTC	CASSLPPLAGYAEQYF
few	TRBV4-2	-	TRBJ2-3	TGTGCCAGCAGCCAAACGGGAGCGGGCGCAGATACGCAGTATTTT	CASSQTGAGADTQYF
-	TRBV7-3	-	TRBJ1-2	TGTGCCAGCAGCCAGGACGCAATCGTTGACAGATACTATGGCTACACCTTC	CASSQDAIVDRYYGYTF
-	TRBV7-9	-	TRBJ2-1	TGTGCCAGCAGCTTAAATACAGGTGGATGGCAGTTCTTC	CASSLNTGGWQFF
-	TRBV29-1	TRBD1	TRBJ1-2	TGCAGCGCGGGACAGGGCCTTTATGGCTACACCTTC	CSAGQGLYGYTF
-	TRBV6-5	TRBD2	TRBJ2-7	TGTGCCAGTCGCGGGGGAATCCCCGGCGAGCAGTACTTC	CASRGGIPGEQYF
-	TRBV9	TRBD1	TRBJ1-4	TGTGCCAGCAGCGTCGGACAGGGCTTAGGCTTGAGGGAAAAACTGTTTTTT	CASSVGQGLGLREKLFF
-	TRBV10-3	-	TRBJ1-1	TGTGCCACCAACCCGGAGGCGAACACTGAAGCTTTCTTT	CATNPEANTEAFF
-	TRBV25-1	TRBD1	TRBJ2-3	TGTGCCAGCAGTATTCCGGGACAGGAGATTCTCACAGATACGCAGTATTTT	CASSIPGQEILTDTQYF
few	TRBV4-1	-	TRBJ1-2	TGCGCCAGCAGCCAAGCGGCGGCCTCCTATGGCTACACCTTC	CASSQAAASYGYTF
few	TRBV25-1	-	TRBJ2-1	TGTGCCAGCAGTGAAGAAGAGGGGGAGTTCTTC	CASSEEEGEFF
-	TRBV4-3	TRBD2	TRBJ2-7	TGCGCCAGCAGCCAAGACGTAAGCGGGAGCTCCGAGCAGTACTTC	CASSQDVSGSSEQYF
-	TRBV9	TRBD1	TRBJ1-1	TGTGCCAGCAGCCCAAGGGGGACAGGGGTAAACACTGAAGCTTTCTTT	CASSPRGTGVNTEAFF
-	TRBV30	-	TRBJ1-1	TGTGCCTGGAGTGACGGAGGAACTGAAGCTTTCTTT	CAWSDGGTEAFF
-	TRBV11-2	TRBD1	TRBJ2-3	TGTGCCAGCAGCCGACTGGGACAGGGAGATACGCAGTATTTT	CASSRLGQGDTQYF
-	TRBV5-6	TRBD1	TRBJ2-2	TGTGCCAGCAGCTTCGACAGGGCCACCGGGGAGCTGTTTTTT	CASSFDRATGELFF
-	TRBV7-9	-	TRBJ2-3	TGTGCCAGCCGCCGAGGCCCAGCGGGCACAGATACGCAGTATTTT	CASRRGPAGTDTQYF
few	TRBV11-2	TRBD1	TRBJ2-7	TGTGCCAGCAGCTTATCCGGGACAGGGTTGTACGAGCAGTACTTC	CASSLSGTGLYEQYF
few	TRBV19	TRBD2	TRBJ2-7	TGTGCCAGTACCCCTGGACTAGCGGGAGGGAACGAGCAGTACTTC	CASTPGLAGGNEQYF
-	TRBV4-1	-	TRBJ2-5	TGCGCCAGCAGCCAAGAGCCGGCTGGCAGGGCCGAGACCCAGTACTTC	CASSQEPAGRAETQYF
-	TRBV7-2	TRBD2	TRBJ2-3	TGTGCCAGCAGCCTAGGGAGGCGGGAGTGGGGAGATACGCAGTATTTT	CASSLGRREWGDTQYF
-	TRBV6-6	-	TRBJ1-2	TGTGCCAGTAGGACAGATGGCTACACCTTC	CASRTDGYTF
-	TRBV19	-	TRBJ2-3	TGTGCCAGTAGCGTGGACAGCTTATCTACTAGCACAGATACGCAGTATTTT	CASSVDSLSTSTDTQYF
-	TRBV18	-	TRBJ2-3	TGTGCCAGCTCACCAAGAGCAGCGTTGGCGGGAGATACGCAGTATTTT	CASSPRAALAGDTQYF
-	TRBV5-5	TRBD1	TRBJ2-7	TGTGCCAGCAGCCTCGACAGGGTCGGCGAGCAGTACTTC	CASSLDRVGEQYF
-	TRBV5-6	TRBD1	TRBJ2-1	TGTGCCAGCAGCTCGGGACAGGGCAATGAGCAGTTCTTC	CASSSGQGNEQFF
-	TRBV11-2	TRBD2	TRBJ2-7	TGTGCCAGCGGCCCCCTAGCGGGAGGGCTCTCCTCCTACGAGCAGTACTTC	CASGPLAGGLSSYEQYF